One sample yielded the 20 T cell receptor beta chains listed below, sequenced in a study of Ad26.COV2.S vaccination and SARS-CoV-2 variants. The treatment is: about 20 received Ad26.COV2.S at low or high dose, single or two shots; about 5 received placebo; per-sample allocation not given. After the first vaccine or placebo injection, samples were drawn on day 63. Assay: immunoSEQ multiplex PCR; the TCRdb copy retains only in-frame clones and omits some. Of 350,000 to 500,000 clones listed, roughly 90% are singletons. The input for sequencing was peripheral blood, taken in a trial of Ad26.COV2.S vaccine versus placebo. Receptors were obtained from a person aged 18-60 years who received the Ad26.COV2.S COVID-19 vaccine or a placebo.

In DNA, the CDR3 is TGTGCCAGTAGTGTGTCTGGGGTTATTAGGCCAGATACGCAGTATTTT. Translating gives CASSVSGVIRPDTQYF. This chain joins TRBV19 and TRBJ2-3; D is unresolved. With 5 bases removed from V and 4 bases from J, the gap between germline ends came to 19 bases. CDR1 LNHDA and CDR2 SQIVND come from the germline V gene (reference sequence). CDR3 length: 16 amino acids. The whole variable domain, remainder taken from reference TRBV19 and TRBJ2-3, is DGGITQSPKYLFRKEGQNVTLSCEQNLNHDAMYWYRQDPGQGLRLIYYSQIVNDFQKGDIAEGYSVSREKKESFPLTVTSAQKNPTAFYLCASSVSGVIRPDTQYFGPGTRLTVL.

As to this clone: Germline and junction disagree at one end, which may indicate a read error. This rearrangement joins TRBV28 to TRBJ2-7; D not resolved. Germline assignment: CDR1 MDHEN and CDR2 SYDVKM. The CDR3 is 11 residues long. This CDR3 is CASSHIGVPDF. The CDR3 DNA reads TGTGCCAGCAGCCACATTGGTGTCCCGGACTTC.

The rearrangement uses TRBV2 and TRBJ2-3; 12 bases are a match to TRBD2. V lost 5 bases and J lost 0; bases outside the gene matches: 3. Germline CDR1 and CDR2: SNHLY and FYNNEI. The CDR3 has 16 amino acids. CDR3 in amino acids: CASSPGLAGSTDTQYF. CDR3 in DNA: TGTGCCAGCAGTCCTGGACTAGCGGGGAGCACAGATACGCAGTATTTT. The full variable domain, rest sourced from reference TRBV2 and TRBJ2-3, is EPEVTQTPSHQVTQMGQEVILRCVPISNHLYFYWYRQILGQKVEFLVSFYNNEISEKSEIFDDQFSVERPDGSNFTLKIRSTKLEDSAMYFCASSPGLAGSTDTQYFGPGTRLTVL.

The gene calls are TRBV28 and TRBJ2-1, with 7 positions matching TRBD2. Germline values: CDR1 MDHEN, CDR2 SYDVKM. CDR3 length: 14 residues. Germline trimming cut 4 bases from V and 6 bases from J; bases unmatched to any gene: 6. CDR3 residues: CASSSGGVSNEQFF. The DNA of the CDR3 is TGTGCCAGCAGTTCGGGGGGAGTCAGCAATGAGCAGTTCTTC.

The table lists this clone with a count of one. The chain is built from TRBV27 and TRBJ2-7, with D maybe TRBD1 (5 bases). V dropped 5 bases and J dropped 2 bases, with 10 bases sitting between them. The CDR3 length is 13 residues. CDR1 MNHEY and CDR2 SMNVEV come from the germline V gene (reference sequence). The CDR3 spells CASSQRGPYEQYF. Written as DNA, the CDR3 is TGTGCCAGCAGTCAAAGGGGCCCCTACGAGCAGTACTTC.

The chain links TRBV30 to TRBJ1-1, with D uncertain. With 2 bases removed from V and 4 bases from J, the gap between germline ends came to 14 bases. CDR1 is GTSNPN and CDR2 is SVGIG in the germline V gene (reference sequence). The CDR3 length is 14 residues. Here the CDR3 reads CAWSFQTGSTEAFF. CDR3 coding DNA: TGTGCCTGGAGTTTTCAAACGGGATCCACTGAAGCTTTCTTT.

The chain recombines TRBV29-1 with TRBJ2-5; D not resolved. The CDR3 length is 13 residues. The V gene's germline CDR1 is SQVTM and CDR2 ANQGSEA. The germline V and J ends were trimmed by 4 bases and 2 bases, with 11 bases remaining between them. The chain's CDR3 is CSVGQRLQETQYF. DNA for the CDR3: TGCAGCGTTGGGCAGAGGTTACAAGAGACCCAGTACTTC. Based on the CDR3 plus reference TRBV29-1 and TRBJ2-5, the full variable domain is SAVISQKPSRDICQRGTSLTIQCQVDSQVTMMFWYRQQPGQSLTLIATANQGSEATYESGFVIDKFPISRPNLTFSTLTVSNMSPEDSSIYLCSVGQRLQETQYFGPGTRLLVL.

DNA of the CDR3: TGTGCCAGCAGCTTGCGCAGGGGTAGCACAGATACGCAGTATTTT. Amino acids: CASSLRRGSTDTQYF. V and J are TRBV7-2 and TRBJ2-3, with D possibly matching TRBD1 (6 bases). The length of the CDR3 is 15 residues. The germline CDR1 and CDR2 sequences are SGHTA and FQGNSA. The germline V and J ends were trimmed by 3 bases and 0 bases, with 10 bases remaining between them.

CDR3 sequence: CASSPKGGTVNTGELFF. The CDR3 DNA reads TGTGCCAGCAGCCCCAAGGGAGGGACAGTGAACACCGGGGAGCTGTTTTTT. This sequence joins TRBV7-9 and TRBJ2-2; D could derive from TRBD1 or TRBD2 (7 bases each). Trimming pared 5 bases from V and 1 base from J, leaving 17 bases between. From germline, CDR1 is SEHNR and CDR2 FQNEAQ (reference sequence). This CDR3 spans 17 amino acids. Drawing the rest from reference TRBV7-9 and TRBJ2-2, the complete variable domain is DTGVSQNPRHKITKRGQNVTFRCDPISEHNRLYWYRQTLGQGPEFLTYFQNEAQLEKSRLLSDRFSAERPKGSFSTLEIQRTEQGDSAMYLCASSPKGGTVNTGELFFGEGSRLTVL.

This CDR3 is CASSSTGEQYF. The CDR3 DNA follows: TGTGCCAGCAGCTCGACAGGGGAGCAGTATTTT. The genes are TRBV7-9 and TRBJ2-3, with TRBD1 identical over 8 bases. Germline CDR1 SEHNR, CDR2 FQNEAQ (reference sequence). The CDR3 is made up of 11 amino acids. V was clipped by 4 bases and J by 11 bases; unmatched bases: 2.

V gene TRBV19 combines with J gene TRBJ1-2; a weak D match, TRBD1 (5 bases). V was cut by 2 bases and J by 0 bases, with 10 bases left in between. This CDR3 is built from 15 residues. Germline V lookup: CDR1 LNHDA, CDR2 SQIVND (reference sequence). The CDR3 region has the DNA TGTGCCAGTAGTATAACCGGGGCCACTAACTATGGCTACACCTTC. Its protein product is CASSITGATNYGYTF.

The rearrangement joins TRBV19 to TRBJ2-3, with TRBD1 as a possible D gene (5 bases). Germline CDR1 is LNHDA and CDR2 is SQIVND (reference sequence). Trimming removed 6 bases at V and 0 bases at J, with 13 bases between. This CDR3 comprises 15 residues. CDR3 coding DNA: TGTGCCAGTAGCGACAGAAAGCCTAGCACAGATACGCAGTATTTT. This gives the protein CASSDRKPSTDTQYF.

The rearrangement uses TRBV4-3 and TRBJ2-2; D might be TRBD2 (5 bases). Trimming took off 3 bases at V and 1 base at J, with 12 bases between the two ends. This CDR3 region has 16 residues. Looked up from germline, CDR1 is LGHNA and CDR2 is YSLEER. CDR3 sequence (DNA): TGCGCCAGCAGCCATTCAGCGGCCAGGAACACCGGGGAGCTGTTTTTT. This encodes CASSHSAARNTGELFF.

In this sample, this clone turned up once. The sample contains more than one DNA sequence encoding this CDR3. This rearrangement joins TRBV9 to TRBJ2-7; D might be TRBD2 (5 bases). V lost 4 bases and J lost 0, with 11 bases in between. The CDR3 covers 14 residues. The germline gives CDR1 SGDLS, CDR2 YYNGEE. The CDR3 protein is CASSPRLSSYEQYF. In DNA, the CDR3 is TGTGCCAGCAGCCCCAGACTATCCTCCTACGAGCAGTACTTC.

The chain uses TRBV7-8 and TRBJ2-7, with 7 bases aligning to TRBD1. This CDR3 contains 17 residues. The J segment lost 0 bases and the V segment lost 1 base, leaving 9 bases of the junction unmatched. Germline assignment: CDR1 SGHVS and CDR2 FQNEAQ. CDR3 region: CASSLGADRDISYEQYF. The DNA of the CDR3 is TGTGCCAGCAGCTTAGGGGCCGACAGGGACATCTCCTACGAGCAGTACTTC.

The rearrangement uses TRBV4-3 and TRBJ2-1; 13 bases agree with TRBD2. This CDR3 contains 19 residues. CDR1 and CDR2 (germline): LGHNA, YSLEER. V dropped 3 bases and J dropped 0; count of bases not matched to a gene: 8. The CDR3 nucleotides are TGCGCCAGCAGCCAGGGGACTAGCGGGGAATGGGGCTCCTACAATGAGCAGTTCTTC. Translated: CASSQGTSGEWGSYNEQFF.

The CDR3 sequence: CASSGGLAGQYEQYF. The DNA of the CDR3 is TGTGCCAGCAGTGGCGGACTAGCGGGTCAATACGAGCAGTACTTC. The gene calls are TRBV6-2 or TRBV6-3 and TRBJ2-7; 11 bases fit TRBD2. V shed 5 bases, J shed 4 bases, and the junction held 7 bases outside the gene matches. The germline V gene has CDR1 MNHEY and CDR2 SVGEGT. The CDR3 contains 15 residues.

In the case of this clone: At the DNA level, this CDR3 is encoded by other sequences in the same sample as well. The CDR3: CAWSWAGNTEAFF. The CDR3 DNA sequence: TGTGCCTGGAGTTGGGCCGGGAACACTGAAGCTTTCTTT. The J gene is TRBJ1-1, the V gene TRBV30; D remains unclear. The CDR3 runs 13 residues. The V end lost 2 bases, the J end lost 1 base, and 8 bases lay between the germline ends. Germline assignment: CDR1 GTSNPN and CDR2 SVGIG (reference sequence).

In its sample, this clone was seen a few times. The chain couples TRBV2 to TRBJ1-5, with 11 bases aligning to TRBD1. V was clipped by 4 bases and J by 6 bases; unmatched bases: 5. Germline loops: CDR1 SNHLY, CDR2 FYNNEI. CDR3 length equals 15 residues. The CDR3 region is CASSGGTGGFQPQHF. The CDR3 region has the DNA TGTGCCAGCAGTGGAGGGACAGGGGGTTTTCAGCCCCAGCATTTT.

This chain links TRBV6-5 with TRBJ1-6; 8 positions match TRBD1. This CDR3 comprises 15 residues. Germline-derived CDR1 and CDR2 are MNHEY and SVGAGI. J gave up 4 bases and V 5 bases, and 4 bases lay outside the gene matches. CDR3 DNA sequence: TGTGCCAGCAGTCTAGGGACAGGTTATAATTCACCCCTCCACTTT. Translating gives CASSLGTGYNSPLHF.